The rows below give T cell receptor beta chains drawn from one sample of a study of shared clonotypes between healthy human individuals. Using immunoSEQ multiplex PCR, the repertoire was profiled, and TCRdb retains in-frame clones only, with some absent. The table has about 710,000 clones, 55% to 85% seen once. The sequenced sample consisted of memory CD4+ T cells sorted from blood. The receptors derive from a woman in her twenties or thirties in good health. The CDR3 runs from the conserved cysteine through the conserved F or W. Each record gives: J gene, V gene, CDR3 protein.

>TRBJ1-1|TRBV25-1
CASSALGQMNTEAFF
>NA|TRBV4-2
CASSQASGQGGDYEQYF
>TRBJ1-1|TRBV18
CASSRLGQGAFSTEAFF
>TRBJ2-5|TRBV20-1
CSARTAETQYF
>TRBJ2-3|TRBV7-8
CASSQKAPRITDTQYF
>TRBJ2-7|TRBV19
CASSQGLGEGEQYF
>TRBJ2-7|TRBV7-6
CASSIRQGGEQYF
>TRBJ2-5|TRBV23-1
CATNIGRAQETQYF
>TRBJ2-7|TRBV10-3
CAISGTGRTFYEQYF
>TRBJ1-4|TRBV4-1
CASSQVRTNEKLFF
>TRBJ2-7|TRBV11-2
CASSFTASGYEQYF
>TRBJ1-1|TRBV6-6
CASSTPQGSAEAFF
>TRBJ1-4|TRBV15
CATRGTPTNEKLFF
>TRBJ2-7|TRBV10-1
CASSGRLAGSGEQYF
>TRBJ1-4|TRBV7-8
CASSWANEKLFF
>TRBJ2-1|TRBV28
CASSLPGRYNEQFF
>TRBJ1-2|TRBV19
CASKSAGYGYTF
>TRBJ2-7|TRBV5-3
CARSPVVGTGEIDEYF
>TRBJ2-7|TRBV5-1
CASSLVVGGYEQYF
>TRBJ1-2|TRBV2
CASSVRQGATYGYTF
>TRBJ1-4|TRBV28
CASSSPGAGEKLFF
>TRBJ2-2|TRBV7-2
CASSFSGRARTGELFF
>TRBJ1-1|TRBV21-1
CASSRAKFRVDTEAFF
>TRBJ1-4|TRBV15
CATSGRDRGSNEKLFF
>TRBJ1-2|TRBV19
CASSPTGGYGYTF
>TRBJ2-5|TRBV11-3
CASSPGVAGTQYF
>TRBJ2-2|TRBV7-6
CASSSISGPTGELFF
>TRBJ2-7|TRBV6-5
CAVKGGTYEQYF
>TRBJ1-5|TRBV2
CASSENYRRNQPQHF
>TRBJ2-7|TRBV18
CASSPQNHRDSYEQYF
>TRBJ2-1|TRBV7-3
CASSFPGFDEQFF
>TRBJ1-2|TRBV28
CASSFISRRQGWNGYTF
>TRBJ2-7|TRBV27
CASVSGRGGTYAEQYF
>TRBJ2-7|TRBV6-5
CASRDGNEQYF
>TRBJ2-7|TRBV25-1
CASNGQGAGEQYF
>TRBJ1-1|TRBV19
CASTWLGSNTEAFF
>TRBJ1-2|TRBV6-1
CASSEHLTGYGYTF
>TRBJ2-7|TRBV29-1
CSVGSRVNEQYF
>TRBJ2-7|TRBV20-1
CSALVYEQYF
>TRBJ1-1|TRBV5-6
CASSPDRGRMNTEAFF
>TRBJ1-3|TRBV7-8
CASSTRGGNTIYF
>TRBJ2-6|TRBV7-3
CASSTPRGSSGANVLTF
>TRBJ2-3|TRBV7-9
CASSLWGSGRALDTDTQYF
>TRBJ1-2|TRBV5-1
CASSLGSSGYTF
>TRBJ1-5|TRBV2
CASGTRGGGIMSNQPQHF
>TRBJ1-2|TRBV28
CASSLEQAGYGYTF
>TRBJ1-2|TRBV18
CASSRGQTNYGYTF
>TRBJ1-5|TRBV27
CASRGINSNQPQHF
>TRBJ2-3|TRBV5-1
CASSLEGRGDTDTQYF
>TRBJ2-1|TRBV6-6
CASNKRRGEQFF
>TRBJ2-7|TRBV28
CASSHGAGGSYEQYF
>TRBJ2-5|TRBV10-2
CASSESGRGQTQYF
>TRBJ1-4|TRBV4-1
CASSQEWRGAGEKLFF
>TRBJ2-7|TRBV11-1
CASSLLDRTPHEQYF